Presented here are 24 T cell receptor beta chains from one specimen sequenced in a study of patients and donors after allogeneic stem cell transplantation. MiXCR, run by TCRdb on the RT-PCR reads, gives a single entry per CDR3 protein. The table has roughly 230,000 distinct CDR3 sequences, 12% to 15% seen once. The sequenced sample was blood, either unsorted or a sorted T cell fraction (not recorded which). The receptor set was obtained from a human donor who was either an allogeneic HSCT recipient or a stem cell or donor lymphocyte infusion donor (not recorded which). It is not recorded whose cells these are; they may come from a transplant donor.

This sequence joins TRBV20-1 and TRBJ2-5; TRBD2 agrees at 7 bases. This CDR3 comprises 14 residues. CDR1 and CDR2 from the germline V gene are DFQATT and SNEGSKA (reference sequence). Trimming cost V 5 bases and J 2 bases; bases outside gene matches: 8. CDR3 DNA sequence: TGCAGTGCTTTGACTAGCACTTATCAAGAGACCCAGTACTTC. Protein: CSALTSTYQETQYF.

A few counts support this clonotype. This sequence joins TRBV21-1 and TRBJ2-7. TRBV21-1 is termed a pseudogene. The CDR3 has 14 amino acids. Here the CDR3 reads CASSKDEENYEQYF. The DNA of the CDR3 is TGTGCCAGCAGCAAAGATGAGGAGAACTACGAGCAGTACTTC.

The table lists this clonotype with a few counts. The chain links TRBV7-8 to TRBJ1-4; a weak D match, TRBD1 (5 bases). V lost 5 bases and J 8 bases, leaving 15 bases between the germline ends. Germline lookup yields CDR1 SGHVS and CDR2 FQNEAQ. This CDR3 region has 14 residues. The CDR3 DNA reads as TGTGCCAGCAGCCCCGTGGCAGGGCGGGAAAAACTGTTTTTT. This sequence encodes CASSPVAGREKLFF. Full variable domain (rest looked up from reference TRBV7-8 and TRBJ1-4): GAGVSQSPRYKVAKRGQDVALRCDPISGHVSLFWYQQALGQGPEFLTYFQNEAQLDKSGLPSDRFFAERPEGSVSTLKIQRTQQEDSAVYLCASSPVAGREKLFFGSGTQLSVL.

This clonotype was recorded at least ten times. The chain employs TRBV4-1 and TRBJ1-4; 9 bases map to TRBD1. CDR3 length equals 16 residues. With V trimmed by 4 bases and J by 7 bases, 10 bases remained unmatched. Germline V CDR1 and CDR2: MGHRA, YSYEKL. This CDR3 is CASSRVGQGSFEKLFF. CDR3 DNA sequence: TGCGCCAGCAGCCGAGTCGGACAGGGGAGTTTTGAAAAACTGTTTTTT.

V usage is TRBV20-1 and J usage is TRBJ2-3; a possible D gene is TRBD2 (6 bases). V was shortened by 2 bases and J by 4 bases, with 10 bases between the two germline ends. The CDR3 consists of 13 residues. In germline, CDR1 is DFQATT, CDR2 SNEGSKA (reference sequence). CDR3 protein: CSARLGGPDTQYF. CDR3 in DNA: TGCAGTGCTAGATTGGGGGGTCCAGATACGCAGTATTTT.

The CDR3 coding sequence is TGTGCCGGATCAGGACTAGTGGCAGATACGCAGTATTTT. This translates into CAGSGLVADTQYF. The V call is TRBV5-4, the J call TRBJ2-3; 7 bases are a match to TRBD2. This CDR3 region has 13 residues. CDR1 is SGHNT and CDR2 is YYREEE in the germline V gene (reference sequence). V was clipped by 10 bases and J by 4 bases; unmatched bases: 9. Using reference TRBV5-4 and TRBJ2-3 for the parts outside the CDR3, the full variable domain is ETGVTQSPTHLIKTRGQQVTLRCSSQSGHNTVSWYQQALGQGPQFIFQYYREEENGRGNFPPRFSGLQFPNYSSELNVNALELDDSALYLCAGSGLVADTQYFGPGTRLTVL.

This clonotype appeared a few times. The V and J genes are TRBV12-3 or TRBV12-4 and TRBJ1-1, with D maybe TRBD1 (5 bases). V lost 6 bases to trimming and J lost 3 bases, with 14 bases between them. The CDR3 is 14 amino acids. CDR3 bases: TGTGCCAGCAGCCCAGGGTCCCCATACACTGAAGCTTTCTTT. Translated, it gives CASSPGSPYTEAFF.

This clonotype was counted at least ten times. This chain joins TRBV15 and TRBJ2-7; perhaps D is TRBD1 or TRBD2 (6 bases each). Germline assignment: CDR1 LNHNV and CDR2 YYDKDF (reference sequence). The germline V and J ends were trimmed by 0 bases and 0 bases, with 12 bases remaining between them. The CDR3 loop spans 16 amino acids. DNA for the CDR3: TGTGCCACCAGCAGAGATCCGGGGGCGAGCTCCTACGAGCAGTACTTC. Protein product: CATSRDPGASSYEQYF. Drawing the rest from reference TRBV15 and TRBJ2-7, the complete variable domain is DAMVIQNPRYQVTQFGKPVTLSCSQTLNHNVMYWYQQKSSQAPKLLFHYYDKDFNNEADTPDNFQSRRPNTSFCFLDIRSPGLGDTAMYLCATSRDPGASSYEQYFGPGTRLTVT.

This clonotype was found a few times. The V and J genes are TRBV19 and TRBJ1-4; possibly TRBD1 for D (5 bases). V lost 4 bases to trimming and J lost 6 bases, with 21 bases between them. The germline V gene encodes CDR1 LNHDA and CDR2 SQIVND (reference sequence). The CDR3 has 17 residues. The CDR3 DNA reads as TGTGCCAGTAGTAGTCGGGGGACCCTCACCTTGGATGAAAAACTGTTTTTT. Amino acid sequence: CASSSRGTLTLDEKLFF.

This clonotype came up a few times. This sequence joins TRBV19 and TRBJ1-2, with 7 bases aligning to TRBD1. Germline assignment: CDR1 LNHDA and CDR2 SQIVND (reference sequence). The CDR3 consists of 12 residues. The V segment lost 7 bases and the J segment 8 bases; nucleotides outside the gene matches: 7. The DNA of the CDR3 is TGTGCCAGTAATCAGGGGGATGGAGGCTACACCTTC. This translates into CASNQGDGGYTF. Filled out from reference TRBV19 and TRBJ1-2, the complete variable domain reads DGGITQSPKYLFRKEGQNVTLSCEQNLNHDAMYWYRQDPGQGLRLIYYSQIVNDFQKGDIAEGYSVSREKKESFPLTVTSAQKNPTAFYLCASNQGDGGYTFGSGTRLTVV.

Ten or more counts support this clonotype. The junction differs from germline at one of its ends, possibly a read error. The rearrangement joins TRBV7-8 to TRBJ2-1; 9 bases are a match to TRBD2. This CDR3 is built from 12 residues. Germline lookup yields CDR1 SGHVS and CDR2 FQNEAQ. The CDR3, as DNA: TGTGCCAGCAGCTTATCCCAGCGGGGGGTGATCTTC. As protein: CASSLSQRGVIF.

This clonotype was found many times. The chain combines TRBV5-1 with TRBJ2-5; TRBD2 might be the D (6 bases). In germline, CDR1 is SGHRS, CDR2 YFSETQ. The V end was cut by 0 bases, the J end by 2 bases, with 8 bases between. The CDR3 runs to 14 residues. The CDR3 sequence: CASSLGLEQETQYF. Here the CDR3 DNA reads TGCGCCAGCAGCTTGGGACTAGAACAAGAGACCCAGTACTTC.

The CDR3 DNA sequence: TGTGCCAGCACCGACCAGGGCAGGGTCAATGAGCAGTTCTTC. The encoded protein is CASTDQGRVNEQFF. The chain uses TRBV6-2 or TRBV6-3 and TRBJ2-1, with D tentatively TRBD1 (5 bases). Germline V gives CDR1 MNHEY, CDR2 SVGEGT. The ends were cut back, 7 bases at V and 6 bases at J, with 16 bases in the middle. The CDR3 has 14 amino acids.

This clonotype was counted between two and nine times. CDR3 region: CASSLVQDQPQHF. Written as DNA, the CDR3 is TGTGCCAGCAGCTTAGTTCAGGATCAGCCCCAGCATTTT. The V gene is TRBV11-2, the J gene TRBJ1-5; D unresolved. CDR1 is SGHAT, CDR2 FQNNGV, per germline. V lost 1 base, J lost 5 bases, and 6 bases lay in between. The CDR3 has 13 amino acids.

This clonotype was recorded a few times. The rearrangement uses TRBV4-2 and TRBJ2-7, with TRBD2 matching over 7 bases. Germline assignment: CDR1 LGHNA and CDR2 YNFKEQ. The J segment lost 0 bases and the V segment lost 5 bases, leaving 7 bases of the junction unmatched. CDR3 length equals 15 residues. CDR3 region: CASSENWDYSYEQYF. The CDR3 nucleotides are TGTGCCAGCAGCGAAAATTGGGACTACTCCTACGAGCAGTACTTC.

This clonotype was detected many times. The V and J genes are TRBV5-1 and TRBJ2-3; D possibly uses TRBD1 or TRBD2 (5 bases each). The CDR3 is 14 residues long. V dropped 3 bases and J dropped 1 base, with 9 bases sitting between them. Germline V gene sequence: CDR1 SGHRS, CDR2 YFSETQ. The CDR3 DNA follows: TGCGCCAGCAGCTGGGGGACGGGCACAGATACGCAGTATTTT. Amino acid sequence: CASSWGTGTDTQYF.

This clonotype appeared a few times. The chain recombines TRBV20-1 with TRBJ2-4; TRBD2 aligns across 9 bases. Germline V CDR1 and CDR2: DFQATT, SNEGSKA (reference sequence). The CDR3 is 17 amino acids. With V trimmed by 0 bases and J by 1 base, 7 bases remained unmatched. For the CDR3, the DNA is TGCAGTGCTAGAGAGAATCGCGGGGGGGTGGCCAAAAACATTCAGTACTTC. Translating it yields CSARENRGGVAKNIQYF.

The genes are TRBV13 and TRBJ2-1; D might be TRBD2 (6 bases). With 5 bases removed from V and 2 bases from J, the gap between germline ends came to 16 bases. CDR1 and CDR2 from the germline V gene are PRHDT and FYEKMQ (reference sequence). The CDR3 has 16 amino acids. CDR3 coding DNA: TGTGCCAGCAGCATAAAGGGACTGCCCCCCTACAATGAGCAGTTCTTC. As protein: CASSIKGLPPYNEQFF.

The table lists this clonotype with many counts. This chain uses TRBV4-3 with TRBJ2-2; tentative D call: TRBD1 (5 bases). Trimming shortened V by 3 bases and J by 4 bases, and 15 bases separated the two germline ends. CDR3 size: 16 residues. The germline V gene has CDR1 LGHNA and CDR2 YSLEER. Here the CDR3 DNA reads TGCGCCAGCAGCCACCGACTCCAGGGTGCCACCGGGGAGCTGTTTTTT. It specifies CASSHRLQGATGELFF.

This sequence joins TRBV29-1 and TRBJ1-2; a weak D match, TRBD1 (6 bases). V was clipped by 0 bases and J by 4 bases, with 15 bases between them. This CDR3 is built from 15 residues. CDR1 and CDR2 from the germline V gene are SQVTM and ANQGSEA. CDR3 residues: CSVEDKRTEVYGYTF. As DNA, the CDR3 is TGCAGCGTTGAAGATAAACGGACAGAAGTCTATGGCTACACCTTC.

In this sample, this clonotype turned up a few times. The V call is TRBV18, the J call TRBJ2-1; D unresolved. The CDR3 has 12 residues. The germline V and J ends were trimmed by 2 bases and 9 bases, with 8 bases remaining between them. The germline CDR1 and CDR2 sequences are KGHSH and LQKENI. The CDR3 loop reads CASSPIPGEQFF. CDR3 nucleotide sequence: TGTGCCAGCTCACCAATTCCCGGTGAGCAGTTCTTC.

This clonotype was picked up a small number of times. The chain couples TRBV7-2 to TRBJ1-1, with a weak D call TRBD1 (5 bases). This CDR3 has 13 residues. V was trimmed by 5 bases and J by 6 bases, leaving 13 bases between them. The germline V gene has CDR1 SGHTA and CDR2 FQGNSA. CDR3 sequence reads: CASSGTRVSEAFF. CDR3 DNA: TGTGCCAGCAGCGGGACGCGGGTTTCTGAAGCTTTCTTT.

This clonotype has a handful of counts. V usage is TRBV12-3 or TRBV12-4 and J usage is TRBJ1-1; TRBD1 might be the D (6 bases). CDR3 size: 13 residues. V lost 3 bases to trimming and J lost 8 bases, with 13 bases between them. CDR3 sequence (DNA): TGTGCCAGCAGTTTGATTGGAGGGGGAGAAGCTTTCTTT. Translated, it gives CASSLIGGGEAFF.

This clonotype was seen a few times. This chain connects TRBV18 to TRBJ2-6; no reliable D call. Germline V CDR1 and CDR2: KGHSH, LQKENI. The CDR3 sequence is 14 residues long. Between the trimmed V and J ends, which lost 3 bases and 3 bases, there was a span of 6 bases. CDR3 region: CASSPDLGANVLTF. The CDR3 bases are TGTGCCAGCTCACCCGATCTTGGGGCCAACGTCCTGACTTTC.